The rows below give T cell receptor beta chains drawn from one sample of a study of T cells in Graves' hyperthyroidism and ophthalmopathy. TCRdb re-analysed the multiplex PCR reads in MiXCR, keeping a single row per CDR3 protein. This table holds over 250,000 distinct CDR3 sequences, about 25% found once. Sequenced sample: blood. The source is a man in his forties or fifties with Graves' hyperthyroidism that later progressed to Graves' ophthalmopathy. CDR3s include the opening cysteine and the closing phenylalanine or tryptophan. A D gene is named only where the DNA matches it firmly. The size of a clone is reported for some rows only, either as once, few or many, or as a class for expanded clones.

D: TRBD2; size: few; J: TRBJ2-5; V: TRBV12-3/TRBV12-4; CDR3: CASSSSGRAMKTQYF; DNA: TGTGCCAGCAGCTCGAGCGGGAGGGCCATGAAGACCCAGTACTTC
D: -; size: -; J: TRBJ1-1; V: TRBV24-1; CDR3: CATSDRQEAFF; DNA: TGTGCCACCAGTGACCGACAGGAGGCTTTCTTT
D: -; size: many; J: TRBJ2-5; V: TRBV13; CDR3: CASSYLMQETQYF; DNA: TGTGCCAGCAGCTACCTTATGCAAGAGACCCAGTACTTC
D: -; size: many; J: TRBJ1-1; V: TRBV24-1; CDR3: CATSGGDGSNTEAFF; DNA: TGTGCCACCAGTGGTGGGGACGGTTCGAACACTGAAGCTTTCTTT
D: TRBD1; size: many; J: TRBJ2-4; V: TRBV20-1; CDR3: CSARTGLQNIQYF; DNA: TGCAGTGCTAGGACAGGGTTGCAAAACATTCAGTACTTC
D: -; size: many; J: TRBJ2-7; V: TRBV6-5; CDR3: CASSYLGLSEQYF; DNA: TGTGCCAGCAGTTACTTGGGACTTAGCGAGCAGTACTTC
D: TRBD1; size: many; J: TRBJ1-2; V: TRBV20-1; CDR3: CSARDRGVYGYTF; DNA: TGCAGTGCTAGGGACAGGGGGGTTTATGGCTACACCTTC
D: -; size: -; J: TRBJ2-7; V: TRBV5-1; CDR3: CASSLRGIVLYYEQYF; DNA: TGCGCCAGCAGCTTGCGTGGGATCGTTCTCTACTACGAGCAGTACTTC
D: TRBD1; size: many; J: TRBJ1-1; V: TRBV12-3/TRBV12-4; CDR3: CASRDGTGLNTEAFF; DNA: TGTGCCAGCAGGGACGGGACAGGACTGAACACTGAAGCTTTCTTT
D: TRBD1; size: -; J: TRBJ1-2; V: TRBV6-1; CDR3: CASSGQGRLSNYGYTF; DNA: TGTGCCAGCAGTGGACAGGGACGGCTTTCTAACTATGGCTACACCTTC
D: TRBD1; size: many; J: TRBJ2-7; V: TRBV5-6; CDR3: CASRETGTYEQYF; DNA: TGTGCCAGTAGGGAGACAGGGACCTACGAGCAGTACTTC
D: -; size: many; J: TRBJ1-3; V: TRBV9; CDR3: CASSTRQGNTIYF; DNA: TGTGCCAGCAGCACGCGACAGGGAAACACCATATATTTT
D: -; size: -; J: TRBJ2-5; V: TRBV18; CDR3: CASSPPPPPGETQYF; DNA: TGTGCCAGCTCACCACCCCCACCCCCGGGAGAGACCCAGTACTTC
D: TRBD2; size: many; J: TRBJ2-5; V: TRBV7-9; CDR3: CASSPVAAGDETQYF; DNA: TGTGCCAGCAGCCCCGTTGCGGCGGGAGATGAGACCCAGTACTTC
D: TRBD1; size: -; J: TRBJ1-1; V: TRBV20-1; CDR3: CSARAQNSVPGQSMNTEAFF; DNA: TGCAGTGCTAGAGCTCAGAACAGCGTCCCGGGACAGAGCATGAACACTGAAGCTTTCTTT
D: TRBD1; size: many; J: TRBJ1-1; V: TRBV19; CDR3: CASGGRRGGHQQNTEAFF; DNA: TGTGCCAGCGGAGGTAGGAGAGGGGGCCATCAACAGAACACTGAAGCTTTCTTT
D: -; size: many; J: TRBJ2-7; V: TRBV3-1; CDR3: CASNQKGGNYEQYF; DNA: TGTGCCAGCAACCAGAAGGGGGGAAATTACGAGCAGTACTTC